This T cell receptor beta chain was found in a study of blood T cell repertoires in COVID-19. Sequencing was performed with immunoSEQ multiplex PCR; in TCRdb, only in-frame clones are kept and a portion is missing. The sample shows about 140,000 clones, 90% of them seen only once. The V gene's germline CDR1 is LGHDT and CDR2 YNNKEL (reference sequence). V lost 4 bases to trimming and J lost 3 bases, with 9 bases between them. The CDR3 extends over 13 amino acids. Sequencing was performed on peripheral blood. The chain couples TRBV3-1 (or the pseudogene TRBV3-2) to TRBJ1-2; D not certain. This sequence was found in a woman older than 75 with acute or convalescent COVID-19. The CDR3, as DNA: TGTGCCAGCAGCCGAGGCGGCGACTATGGCTACACCTTC. Its translation is CASSRGGDYGYTF.